This record concerns one T cell receptor (beta chain) sequence. Its antigen is not known. Clones were sequenced by immunoSEQ multiplex PCR, and TCRdb holds only the in-frame ones, with some missing. This sample yields some 84,000 clones, of which roughly nine tenths are seen a single time; 11% belongs to the top ten. The entry originates in a study of T cell responses to AZD1222 COVID-19 vaccine. Whole-study results and caveats: CD4 TCRs linked to vaccination spanned spike, dominating at 160-218 and 743-854. Within unmutated variant regions lay the reported targets of nearly half of spike-specific TCRs. Baseline serology detected seropositivity in only six or seven AZD1222 recipients. Donors in the cohort were predominantly white British and more often female, and clonal diversity was possibly underestimated.

The sample was peripheral blood, taken 28 days after the second AZD1222 dose. This TCR derives from an adult who received the AZD1222 COVID-19 vaccine.

This CDR3 is CSALNSQGYTF. CDR3 nucleotide sequence: TGCAGTGCTCTTAATAGTCAGGGCTACACCTTC. This sequence joins TRBV20-1 and TRBJ1-2; D gene uncertain. V gave up 5 bases and J gave up 8 bases, with 12 bases separating them. Germline V gene lookup returns CDR1 DFQATT and CDR2 SNEGSKA (reference sequence). The CDR3 has 11 residues.